This T cell receptor (beta chain) stems from a study of vaccination effects on CD4 cells after COVID-19. Across the whole study: Two convalescent patients were sampled 16 days and one week before vaccination. Study outcomes and limitations: In the late period after vaccination, infection- and vaccine-induced clones contracted markedly.

This clone was observed a single time. What it binds is unknown. V was shortened by 4 bases and J by 1 base, with 9 bases between the two germline ends. Germline values: CDR1 KGHDR, CDR2 SFDVKD. There are 14 residues in the CDR3. Scientists isolated CD4+ T cells after a roughly nine-day culture period ended. A positive SARS-CoV-2 PCR test fell between March and December 2020. Half the medium was replaced with IL-2 medium on days 3 and 7. Clones were read by immunoSEQ multiplex PCR, and TCRdb kept only the in-frame ones, dropping some. The table shows about 64,000 clones, with about two thirds occurring only once.

Sequencing used CD4+ T cells from PBMCs cultured without peptide, obtained before COVID-19 vaccination. This chain joins TRBV24-1 and TRBJ1-1, with D perhaps TRBD1 (6 bases). The TCR was taken from a human donor who had a prior SARS-CoV-2 infection. CDR3 nucleotide sequence: TGTGCCACCAGTGAGGGACATCGGAACACTGAAGCTTTCTTT. Translating gives CATSEGHRNTEAFF.